Presented here are 2 T cell receptor beta chains from one specimen sequenced in a study of radiotherapy plus CTLA-4 blockade in lung cancer. Profiled with immunoSEQ multiplex PCR; TCRdb holds only in-frame clones, not every one. This sample has 51,000 or so clones; roughly 88% occur once, and the top ten carry about 7.2%. The starting material was peripheral blood, obtained from a patient treated with radiotherapy plus ipilimumab. These receptors came from a human donor with non-small cell lung cancer whose response to radiotherapy plus ipilimumab could not be evaluated.

The chain has TRBV9 and TRBJ2-6; D is ambiguous. The CDR3 runs to 13 residues. V lost 4 bases, J lost 2 bases, and 4 bases lay in between. Germline CDR1 SGDLS, CDR2 YYNGEE. CDR3 coding DNA: TGTGCCAGCAGCCCAGCTGGGGCCAACGTCCTGACTTTC. It codes for CASSPAGANVLTF.

CDR3 sequence (DNA): TGTGCCAGCAGTTACCACGGGACAGGGGGCACCGGGGAGCTGTTTTTT. Translating gives CASSYHGTGGTGELFF. This chain joins TRBV6-5 and TRBJ2-2; 11 nucleotides agree with TRBD1. Trimming removed 2 bases from V and 4 bases from J; junction bases left unmatched: 3. Germline CDR1 and CDR2: MNHEY and SVGAGI. The CDR3 runs to 16 residues.